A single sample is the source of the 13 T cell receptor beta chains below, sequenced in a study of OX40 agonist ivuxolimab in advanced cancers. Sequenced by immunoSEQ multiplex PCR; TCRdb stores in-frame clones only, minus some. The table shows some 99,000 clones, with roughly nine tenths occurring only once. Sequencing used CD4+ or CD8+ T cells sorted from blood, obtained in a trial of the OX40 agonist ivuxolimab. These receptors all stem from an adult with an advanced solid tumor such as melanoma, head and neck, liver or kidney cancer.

In DNA form, the CDR3 reads TGTGCCAGCAGCCCCGGATCAAGCTCTGGAAACACCATATATTTT. Amino acid sequence: CASSPGSSSGNTIYF. The chain uses TRBV11-2 and TRBJ1-3; D is uncertain. The CDR3 has 15 amino acids. Trimming left V 5 bases short and J 0 bases short, with 11 bases between. The V gene's germline CDR1 is SGHAT and CDR2 FQNNGV.

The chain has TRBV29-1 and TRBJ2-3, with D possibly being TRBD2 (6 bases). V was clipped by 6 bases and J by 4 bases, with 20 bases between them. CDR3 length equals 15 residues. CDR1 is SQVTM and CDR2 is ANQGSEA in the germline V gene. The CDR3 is CSVGEIAGFADTQYF. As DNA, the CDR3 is TGCAGCGTGGGCGAAATTGCGGGATTCGCAGATACGCAGTATTTT.

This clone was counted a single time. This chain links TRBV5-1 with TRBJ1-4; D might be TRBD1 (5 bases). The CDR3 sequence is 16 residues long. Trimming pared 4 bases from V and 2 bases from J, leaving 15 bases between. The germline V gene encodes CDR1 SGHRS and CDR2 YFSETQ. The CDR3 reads CASSLTSGGTNEKLFF. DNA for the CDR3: TGCGCCAGCAGCCTCACAAGCGGGGGGACTAATGAAAAACTGTTTTTT. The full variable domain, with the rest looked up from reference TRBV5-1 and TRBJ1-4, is KAGVTQTPRYLIKTRGQQVTLSCSPISGHRSVSWYQQTPGQGLQFLFEYFSETQRNKGNFPGRFSGRQFSNSRSEMNVSTLELGDSALYLCASSLTSGGTNEKLFFGSGTQLSVL.

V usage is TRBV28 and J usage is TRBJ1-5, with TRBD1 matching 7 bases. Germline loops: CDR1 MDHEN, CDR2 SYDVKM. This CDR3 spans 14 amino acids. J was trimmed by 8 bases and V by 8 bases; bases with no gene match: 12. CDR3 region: CASGPRGRWEPQHF. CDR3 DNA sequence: TGTGCCAGCGGCCCCAGGGGGAGGTGGGAGCCCCAGCATTTT. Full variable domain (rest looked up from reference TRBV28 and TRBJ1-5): DVKVTQSSRYLVKRTGEKVFLECVQDMDHENMFWYRQDPGLGLRLIYFSYDVKMKEKGDIPEGYSVSREKKERFSLILESASTNQTSMYLCASGPRGRWEPQHFGDGTRLSIL.

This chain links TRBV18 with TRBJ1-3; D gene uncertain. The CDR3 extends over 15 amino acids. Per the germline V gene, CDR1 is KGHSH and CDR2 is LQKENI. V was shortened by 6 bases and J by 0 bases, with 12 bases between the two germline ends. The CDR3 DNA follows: TGTGCCAGCTCCGTGGGAGAAAGCTCTGGAAACACCATATATTTT. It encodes CASSVGESSGNTIYF.

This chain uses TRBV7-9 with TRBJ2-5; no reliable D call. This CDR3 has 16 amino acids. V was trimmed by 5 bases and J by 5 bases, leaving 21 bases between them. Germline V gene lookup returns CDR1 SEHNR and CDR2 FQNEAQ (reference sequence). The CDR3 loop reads CASSPGWYGERETQYF. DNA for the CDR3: TGTGCCAGCAGCCCCGGGTGGTATGGGGAAAGGGAGACCCAGTACTTC.

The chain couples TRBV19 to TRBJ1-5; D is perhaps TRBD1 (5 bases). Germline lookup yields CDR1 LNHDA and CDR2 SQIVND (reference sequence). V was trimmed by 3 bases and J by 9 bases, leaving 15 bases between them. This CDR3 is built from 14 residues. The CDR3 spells CASSIRFGAGPQHF. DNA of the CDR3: TGTGCCAGTAGTATTCGATTTGGGGCTGGGCCCCAGCATTTT.

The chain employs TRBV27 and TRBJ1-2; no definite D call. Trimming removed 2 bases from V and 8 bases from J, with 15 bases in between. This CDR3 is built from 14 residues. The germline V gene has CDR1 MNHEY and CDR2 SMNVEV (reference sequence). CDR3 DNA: TGTGCCAGCAGTTTAGGGTTCCTCAATTCCGGCTACACCTTC. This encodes CASSLGFLNSGYTF.

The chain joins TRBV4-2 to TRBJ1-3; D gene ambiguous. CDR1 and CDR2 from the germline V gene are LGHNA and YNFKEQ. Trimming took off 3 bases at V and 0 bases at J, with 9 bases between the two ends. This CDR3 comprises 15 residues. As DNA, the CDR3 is TGTGCCAGCAGCCACCCCCGAAGCTCTGGAAACACCATATATTTT. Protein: CASSHPRSSGNTIYF.

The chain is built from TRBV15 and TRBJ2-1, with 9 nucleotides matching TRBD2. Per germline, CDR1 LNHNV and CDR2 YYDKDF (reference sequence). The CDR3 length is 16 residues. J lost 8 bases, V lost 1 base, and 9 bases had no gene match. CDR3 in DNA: TGTGCCACCAGCAGAGTTTCCGCGGGGGGGTCGGATGAGCAGTTCTTC. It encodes CATSRVSAGGSDEQFF.

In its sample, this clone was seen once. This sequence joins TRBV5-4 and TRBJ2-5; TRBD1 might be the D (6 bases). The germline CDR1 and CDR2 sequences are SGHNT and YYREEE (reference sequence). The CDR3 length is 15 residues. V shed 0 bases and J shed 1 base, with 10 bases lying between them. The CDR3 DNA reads TGTGCCAGCAGCTTGGGAGGACAGCCCCAAGAGACCCAGTACTTC. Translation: CASSLGGQPQETQYF.

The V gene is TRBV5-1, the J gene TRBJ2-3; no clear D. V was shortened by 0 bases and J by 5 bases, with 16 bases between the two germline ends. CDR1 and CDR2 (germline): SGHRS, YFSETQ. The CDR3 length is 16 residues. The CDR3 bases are TGCGCCAGCAGCTTGGAAGACGGGCCAGGAAGAGATACGCAGTATTTT. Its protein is CASSLEDGPGRDTQYF.

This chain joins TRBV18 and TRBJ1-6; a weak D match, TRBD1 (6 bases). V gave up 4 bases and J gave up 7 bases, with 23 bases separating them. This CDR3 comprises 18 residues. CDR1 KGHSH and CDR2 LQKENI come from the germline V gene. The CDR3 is CASSLDRGQRPWNSPLHF. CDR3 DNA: TGTGCCAGCTCACTCGATAGAGGACAGCGCCCTTGGAATTCACCCCTCCACTTT.